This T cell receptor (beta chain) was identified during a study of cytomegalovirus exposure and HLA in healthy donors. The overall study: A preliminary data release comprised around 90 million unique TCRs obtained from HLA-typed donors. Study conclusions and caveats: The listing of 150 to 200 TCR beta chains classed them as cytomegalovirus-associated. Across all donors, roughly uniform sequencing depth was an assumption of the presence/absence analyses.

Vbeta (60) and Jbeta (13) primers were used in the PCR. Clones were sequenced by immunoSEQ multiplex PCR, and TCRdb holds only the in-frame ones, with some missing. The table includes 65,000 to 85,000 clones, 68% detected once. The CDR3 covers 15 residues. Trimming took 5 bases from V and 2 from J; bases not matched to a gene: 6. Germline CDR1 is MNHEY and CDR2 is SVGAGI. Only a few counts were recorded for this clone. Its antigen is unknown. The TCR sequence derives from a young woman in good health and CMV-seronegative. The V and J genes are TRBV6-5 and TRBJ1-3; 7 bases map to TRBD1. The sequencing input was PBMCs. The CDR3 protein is CASSPGGLAGNTIYF. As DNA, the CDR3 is TGTGCCAGCAGTCCAGGGGGATTGGCTGGAAACACCATATATTTT.